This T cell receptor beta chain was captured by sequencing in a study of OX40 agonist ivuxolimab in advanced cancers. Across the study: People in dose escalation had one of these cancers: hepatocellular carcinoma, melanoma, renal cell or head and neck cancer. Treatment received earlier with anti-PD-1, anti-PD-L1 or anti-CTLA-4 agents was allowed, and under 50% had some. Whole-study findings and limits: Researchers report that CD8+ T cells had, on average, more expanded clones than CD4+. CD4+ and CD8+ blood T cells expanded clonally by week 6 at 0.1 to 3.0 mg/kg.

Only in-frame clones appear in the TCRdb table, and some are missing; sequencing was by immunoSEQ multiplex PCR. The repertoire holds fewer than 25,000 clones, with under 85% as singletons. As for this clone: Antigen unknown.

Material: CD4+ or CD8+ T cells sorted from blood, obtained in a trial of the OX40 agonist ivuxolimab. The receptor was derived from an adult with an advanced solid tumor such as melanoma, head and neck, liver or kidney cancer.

CDR3 in amino acids: CASSVGGSGNEQFF. CDR3 DNA: TGTGCCAGCAGCGTAGGAGGGTCGGGCAATGAGCAGTTCTTC. The chain recombines TRBV9 with TRBJ2-1; perhaps TRBD2 as D (5 bases). CDR3 length: 14 residues. V was trimmed by 0 bases and J by 6 bases, leaving 10 bases between them. In germline, CDR1 is SGDLS, CDR2 YYNGEE.